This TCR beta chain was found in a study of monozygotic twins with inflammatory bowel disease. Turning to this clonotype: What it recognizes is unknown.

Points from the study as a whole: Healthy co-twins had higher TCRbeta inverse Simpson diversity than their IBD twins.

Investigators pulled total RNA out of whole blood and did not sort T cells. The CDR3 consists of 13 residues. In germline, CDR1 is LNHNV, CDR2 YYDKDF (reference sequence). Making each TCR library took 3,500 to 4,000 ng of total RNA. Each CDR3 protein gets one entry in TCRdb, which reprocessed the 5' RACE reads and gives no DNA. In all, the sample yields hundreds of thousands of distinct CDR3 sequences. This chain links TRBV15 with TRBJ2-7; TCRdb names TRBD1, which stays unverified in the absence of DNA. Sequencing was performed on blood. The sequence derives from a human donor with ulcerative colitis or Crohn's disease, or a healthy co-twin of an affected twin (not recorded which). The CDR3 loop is CASGRDREYEQYF.